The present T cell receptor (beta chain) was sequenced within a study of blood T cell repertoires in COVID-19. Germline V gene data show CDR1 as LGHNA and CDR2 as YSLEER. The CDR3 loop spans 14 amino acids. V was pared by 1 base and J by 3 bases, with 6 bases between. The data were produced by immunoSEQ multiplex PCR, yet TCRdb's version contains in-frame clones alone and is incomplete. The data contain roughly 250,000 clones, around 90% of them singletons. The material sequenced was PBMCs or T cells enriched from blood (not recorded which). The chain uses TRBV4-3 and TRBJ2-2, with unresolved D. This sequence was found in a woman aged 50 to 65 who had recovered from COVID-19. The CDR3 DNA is TGCGCCAGCAGCCAAGGCAGGTACACCGGGGAGCTGTTTTTT. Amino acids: CASSQGRYTGELFF.